This TCR beta chain was obtained from a study of blood T cell repertoires in COVID-19. Looking at the study overall: PBMCs, B-cell-depleted T cells, or T cells were the source of the cDNA or gDNA that made up the material.

As originally analysed: Counts of nucleated cells, estimated from reference gene primer amplification, were obtained. Sequencing was performed with immunoSEQ multiplex PCR; in TCRdb, only in-frame clones are kept and a portion is missing. V and J calls and clone size come straight from that table; D and trimming were deduced from the DNA. The sample holds approximately 300,000 clones, roughly 85% seen once. This clone was seen only once. This CDR3 has 14 residues. Trimming took off 0 bases at V and 3 bases at J, with 11 bases between the two ends. Germline V lookup: CDR1 GTSNPN, CDR2 SVGIG (reference sequence).

V and J are TRBV30 and TRBJ1-1; perhaps TRBD1 as D (5 bases). The TCR sequence derives from a woman aged 30 to 39 who had recovered from COVID-19. Material: PBMCs or T cells enriched from blood (not recorded which). The CDR3 DNA sequence: TGTGCCTGGAGTGTACTTGGAGGGGACACTGAAGCTTTCTTT. This sequence encodes CAWSVLGGDTEAFF.